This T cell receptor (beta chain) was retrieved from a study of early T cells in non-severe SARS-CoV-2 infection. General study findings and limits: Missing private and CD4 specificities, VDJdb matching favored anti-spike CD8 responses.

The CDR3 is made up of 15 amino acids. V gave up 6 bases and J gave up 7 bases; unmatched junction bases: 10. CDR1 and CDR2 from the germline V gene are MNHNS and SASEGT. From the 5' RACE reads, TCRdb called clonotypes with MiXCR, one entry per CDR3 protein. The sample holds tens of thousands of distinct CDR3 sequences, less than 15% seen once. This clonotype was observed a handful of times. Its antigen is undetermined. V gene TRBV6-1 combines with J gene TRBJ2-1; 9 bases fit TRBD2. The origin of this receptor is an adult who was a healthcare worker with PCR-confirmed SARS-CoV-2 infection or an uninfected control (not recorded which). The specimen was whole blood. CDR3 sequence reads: CASSPREGAKNEQFF. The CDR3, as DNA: TGTGCCAGCAGCCCGCGGGAGGGGGCTAAGAATGAGCAGTTCTTC.